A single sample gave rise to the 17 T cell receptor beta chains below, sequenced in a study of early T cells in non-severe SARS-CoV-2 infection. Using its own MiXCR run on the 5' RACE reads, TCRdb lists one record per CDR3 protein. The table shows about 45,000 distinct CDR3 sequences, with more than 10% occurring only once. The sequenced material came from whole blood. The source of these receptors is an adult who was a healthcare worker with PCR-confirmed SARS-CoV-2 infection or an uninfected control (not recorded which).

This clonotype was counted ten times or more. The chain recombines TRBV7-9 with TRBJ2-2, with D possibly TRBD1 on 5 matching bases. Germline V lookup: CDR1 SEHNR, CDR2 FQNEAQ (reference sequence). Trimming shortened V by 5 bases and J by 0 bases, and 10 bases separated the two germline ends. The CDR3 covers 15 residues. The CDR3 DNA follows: TGTGCCAGCAGCCAAGGACACACGAACACCGGGGAGCTGTTTTTT. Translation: CASSQGHTNTGELFF.

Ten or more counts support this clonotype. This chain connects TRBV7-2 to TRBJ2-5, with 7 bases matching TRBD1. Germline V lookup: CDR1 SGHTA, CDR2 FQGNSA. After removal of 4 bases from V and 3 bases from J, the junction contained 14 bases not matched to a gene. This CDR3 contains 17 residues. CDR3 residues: CASSYWTAGTAKETQYF. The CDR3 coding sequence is TGTGCCAGCAGCTACTGGACCGCCGGGACAGCGAAAGAGACCCAGTACTTC.

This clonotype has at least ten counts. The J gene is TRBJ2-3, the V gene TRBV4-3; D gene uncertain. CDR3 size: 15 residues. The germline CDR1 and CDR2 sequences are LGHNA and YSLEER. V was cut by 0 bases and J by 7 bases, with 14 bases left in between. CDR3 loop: CASSQESSGAYTQYF. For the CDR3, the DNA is TGCGCCAGCAGCCAAGAAAGTAGTGGAGCCTATACGCAGTATTTT.

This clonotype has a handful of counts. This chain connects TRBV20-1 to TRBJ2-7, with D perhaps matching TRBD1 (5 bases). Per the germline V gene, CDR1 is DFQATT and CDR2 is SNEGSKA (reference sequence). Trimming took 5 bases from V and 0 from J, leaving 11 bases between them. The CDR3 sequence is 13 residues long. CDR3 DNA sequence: TGCAGTGCTTGGGTAGGGGACTCCTACGAGCAGTACTTC. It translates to CSAWVGDSYEQYF.

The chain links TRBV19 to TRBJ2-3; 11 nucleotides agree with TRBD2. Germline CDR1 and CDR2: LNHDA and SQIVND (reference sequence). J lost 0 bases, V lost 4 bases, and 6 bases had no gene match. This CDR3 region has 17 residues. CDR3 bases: TGTGCCAGTAGTAGAACCTGGACTAGCGGGAGCACAGATACGCAGTATTTT. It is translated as CASSRTWTSGSTDTQYF.

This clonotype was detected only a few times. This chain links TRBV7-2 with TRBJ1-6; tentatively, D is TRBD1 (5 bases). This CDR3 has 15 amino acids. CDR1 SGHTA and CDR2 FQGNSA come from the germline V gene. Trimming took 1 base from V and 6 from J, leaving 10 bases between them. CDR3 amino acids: CASSLESGLNSPLHF. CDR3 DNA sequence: TGTGCCAGCAGCTTAGAGTCGGGACTTAATTCACCCCTCCACTTT.

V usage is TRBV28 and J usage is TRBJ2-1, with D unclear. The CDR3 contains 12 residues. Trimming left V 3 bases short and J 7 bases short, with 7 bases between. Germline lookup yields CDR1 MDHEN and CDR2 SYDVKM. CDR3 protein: CASSFGRNEQFF. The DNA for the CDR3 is TGTGCCAGCAGTTTCGGTCGGAATGAGCAGTTCTTC.

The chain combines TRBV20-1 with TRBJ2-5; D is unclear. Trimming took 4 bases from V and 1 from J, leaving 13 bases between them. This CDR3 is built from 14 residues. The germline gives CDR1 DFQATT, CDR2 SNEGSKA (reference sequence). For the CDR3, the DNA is TGCAGTGCTACCCAAGGGATATTCCAAGAGACCCAGTACTTC. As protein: CSATQGIFQETQYF.

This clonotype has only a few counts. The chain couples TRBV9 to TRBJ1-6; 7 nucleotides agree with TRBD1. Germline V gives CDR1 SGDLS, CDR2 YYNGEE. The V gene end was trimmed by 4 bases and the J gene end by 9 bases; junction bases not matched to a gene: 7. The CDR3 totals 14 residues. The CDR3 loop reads CASSPQTGTSPLHF. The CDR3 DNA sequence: TGTGCCAGCAGCCCACAGACAGGGACTTCACCCCTCCACTTT.

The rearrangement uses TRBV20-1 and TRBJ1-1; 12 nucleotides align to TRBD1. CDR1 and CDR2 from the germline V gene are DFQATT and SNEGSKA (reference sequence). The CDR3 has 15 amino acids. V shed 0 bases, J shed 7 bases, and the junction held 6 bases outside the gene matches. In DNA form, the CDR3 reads TGCAGTGCTAGAGACGGGGGGACAGGGGGCTTTGAAGCTTTCTTT. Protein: CSARDGGTGGFEAFF.

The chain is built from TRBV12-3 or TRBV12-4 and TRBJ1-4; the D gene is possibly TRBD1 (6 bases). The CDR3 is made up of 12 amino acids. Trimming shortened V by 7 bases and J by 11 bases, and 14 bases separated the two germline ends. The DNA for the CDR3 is TGTGCCAGCACTAGGGGGACGGGGAAACTGTTTTTT. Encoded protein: CASTRGTGKLFF.

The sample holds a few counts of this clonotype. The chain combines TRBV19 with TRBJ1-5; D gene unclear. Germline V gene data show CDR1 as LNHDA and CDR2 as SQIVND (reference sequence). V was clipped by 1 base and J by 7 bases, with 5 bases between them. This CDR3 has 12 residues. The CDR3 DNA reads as TGTGCCAGTAGTATAGCGGGACAGCCCCAGCATTTT. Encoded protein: CASSIAGQPQHF.

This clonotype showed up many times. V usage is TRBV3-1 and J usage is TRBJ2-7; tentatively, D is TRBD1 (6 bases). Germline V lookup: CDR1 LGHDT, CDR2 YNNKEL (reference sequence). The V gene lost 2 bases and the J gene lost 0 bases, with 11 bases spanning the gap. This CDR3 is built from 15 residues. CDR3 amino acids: CASSQQAGASYEQYF. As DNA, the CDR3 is TGTGCCAGCAGCCAACAAGCAGGGGCCTCCTACGAGCAGTACTTC.

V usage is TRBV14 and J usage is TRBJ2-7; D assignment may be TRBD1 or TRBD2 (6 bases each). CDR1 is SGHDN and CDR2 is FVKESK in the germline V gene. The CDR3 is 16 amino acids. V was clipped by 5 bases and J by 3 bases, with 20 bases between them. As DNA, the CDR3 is TGTGCCAGCAGCGCCATATCAAGGGGGGCTTTCTACGAGCAGTACTTC. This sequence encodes CASSAISRGAFYEQYF. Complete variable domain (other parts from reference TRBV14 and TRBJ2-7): EAGVTQFPSHSVIEKGQTVTLRCDPISGHDNLYWYRRVMGKEIKFLLHFVKESKQDESGMPNNRFLAERTGGTYSTLKVQPAELEDSGVYFCASSAISRGAFYEQYFGPGTRLTVT.

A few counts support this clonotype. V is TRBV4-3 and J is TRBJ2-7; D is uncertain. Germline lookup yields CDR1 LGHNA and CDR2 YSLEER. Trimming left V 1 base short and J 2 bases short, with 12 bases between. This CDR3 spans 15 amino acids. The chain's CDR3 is CASSQVWTVAYEQYF. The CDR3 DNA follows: TGCGCCAGCAGCCAAGTGTGGACGGTGGCCTACGAGCAGTACTTC.

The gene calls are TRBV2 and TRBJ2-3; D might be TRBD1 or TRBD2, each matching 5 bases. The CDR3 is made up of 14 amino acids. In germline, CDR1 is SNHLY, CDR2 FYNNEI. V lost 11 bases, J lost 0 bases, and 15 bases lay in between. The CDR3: CAGTRDLSTDTQYF. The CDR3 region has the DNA TGTGCCGGTACCAGGGACCTTAGCACAGATACGCAGTATTTT.

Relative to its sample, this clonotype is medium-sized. DNA of the CDR3: TGTGCCAGCTCGAGCGGGGTCTACAATGAGCAGTTCTTC. This encodes CASSSGVYNEQFF. V usage is TRBV7-6 and J usage is TRBJ2-1; TRBD2 aligns across 7 bases. The V segment lost 8 bases and the J segment 3 bases; nucleotides outside the gene matches: 4. CDR3 length: 13 amino acids. Per germline, CDR1 SGHVS and CDR2 FNYEAQ.